This TCR beta chain was obtained from a study of T cell clusters in autoimmune cytopenias (dated by TCRdb to about 2019). With regard to the full study: Of the 40 or so healthy donor controls, approximately 22 were female, and the group had a mean age of 56 years and a median age of about 60 years. TRB sequencing reached a median depth of 51,575 reads per sample and yielded a median of around 2,400 distinct TRB clonotypes per sample. Alongside healthy, CLL and autoimmune hepatitis controls, autoimmune cytopenia patients had their peripheral blood TRB and IGH repertoires sequenced at active disease and again during treatment follow-up. The study aimed to test whether autoimmune cytopenia patients carry a disease-specific immune repertoire signature usable as a blood-based biomarker. Controls were 20 to 30 age-matched healthy donors for primary cytopenia and more than 13 age-matched CLL patients for secondary cytopenia. The comparison group for autoimmune hepatitis repertoires was 20 to 25 healthy donors matched for age and sex. What the work shows at the level of the full study, not this receptor alone: Shifts in the TRB repertoire, including less even repertoires in secondary cytopenia and CLL, were mostly a reflection of lymphoma bias and not of autoimmunity. GLIPH results suggested that primary autoimmune cytopenia patients were missing physiological T cell clusters, with 50 or so clusters found only in healthy donors compared with fewer than 20 found only in patients. The T cell clusters were only ever defined in silico, so experimental validation of their functional role was still needed. In the comparison of secondary cytopenia with CLL, no cluster-lack signature showed up, apparently because the dominant lymphoma-associated repertoire masked the signature. Compared with active autoimmune hepatitis patients, healthy donors had almost three times as many exclusive TRB clusters, a finding consistent with an autoimmunity-wide signature.

Each sample's TRB amplification started from 250 ng of peripheral blood genomic DNA, which corresponds to 35,000 to 45,000 genome equivalents. Taken from cysteine to phenylalanine, the CDR3 has 20 residues. No DNA was logged. CDR1 and CDR2, per the germline V gene, are MNHEY and SVGAGI. With regard to this clonotype: It has no known antigen specificity.

To amplify TRB rearrangements, a touch-down multiplex PCR protocol was run with the TRB-A and TRB-B primer pools combined in a single tube. Two consecutive PCR reactions with Phusion HS II polymerase added Illumina adapters and sample indices to the amplicons. The amplicons were purified from gel with the NucleoSpin Gel and PCR Clean-up kit, after which the amplicons were quantified by Qubit and checked for quality on an Agilent 2100 Bioanalyzer. Sequencing of the libraries was performed on an Illumina MiSeq with 600-cycle, single-indexed, paired-end runs. Processing in the source paper ran as follows. MiXCR version 2.1.12, together with the default MiXCR reference library, was used to align and assemble the TRB reads. A clone was defined by each unique CDR3 nucleotide sequence, and the analysis included only productive sequences supported by at least two reads. Repertoire diversity was assessed with alpha-parameterized diversity profiles (alpha 0 to 5), including the Shannon (alpha 1) and Simpson (alpha 2) indices, which were computed with an R script. Combinatorial TRB VJ usage was calculated with the tcR package and was compared between cohorts by principal component analysis performed with ade4. TCRbeta CDR3s were clustered with GLIPH on cohort pairs matched by age and read depth, and cluster frequencies were compared by Wilcoxon test. TCRdb reprocessed the reads and assigns one entry to each CDR3 protein sequence, leaving out DNA. TCRdb's processing, not the authors', yielded these V and J calls. The sample's table covers roughly 6,800 distinct CDR3 sequences. The ten largest account for about 32% of the sample.

These sequences were also reported in another study, on T cell repertoires in aging, cancer and after chemotherapy. The second study also describes: Donors were distributed across six age groups ranging from 30 or younger to 70 or older, with at least three individuals included per group. Control TCR repertoires from healthy donors were recorded across several months to years, and re-sampling revealed clear clonal overlap. The complete dataset included roughly 8.8 million TCR reads. Untreated patients with hematological or solid cancers showed significantly lower blood TCR diversity and higher clonality than age-matched healthy donors. In healthy donors, the decline in TCR diversity with age was mainly due to loss of richness, whereas in cancer patients loss of evenness also played a role. In both cancer cohorts, the median generation probability rose over the chemotherapy interval, which suggests that the repertoire was reconstituted through rebound thymic output. According to the authors, the repertoire data do not allow conclusions to be drawn about immunological memory after chemotherapy. To examine immunoaging and T cell reconstitution after chemotherapy, the study profiled TCR beta repertoires in peripheral blood from healthy donors and cancer patients. A cohort of some 210 cancer patients (about 93 with hematological and 110 to 140 with solid cancers) was assembled, and approximately 99 healthy donors were included as a reference group. MiXCR versions 2.12 and 3.0.5 were used to process TRB sequences. Repertoire metrics included Shannon diversity, evenness, clonality (one minus evenness), and alpha-parameterized diversity profiles from alpha 0 to 5. The IGoR algorithm was used to calculate generation probabilities for clones in the paired samples taken before and after chemotherapy.

The receptor was derived from a human donor in good health. Sample: peripheral blood. The sequence links TRBV6-5 to TRBJ2-2; TCRdb names TRBD2, which stays unverified in the absence of DNA. The CDR3 here reads CASSYSIGTSGGVNTGELFF.